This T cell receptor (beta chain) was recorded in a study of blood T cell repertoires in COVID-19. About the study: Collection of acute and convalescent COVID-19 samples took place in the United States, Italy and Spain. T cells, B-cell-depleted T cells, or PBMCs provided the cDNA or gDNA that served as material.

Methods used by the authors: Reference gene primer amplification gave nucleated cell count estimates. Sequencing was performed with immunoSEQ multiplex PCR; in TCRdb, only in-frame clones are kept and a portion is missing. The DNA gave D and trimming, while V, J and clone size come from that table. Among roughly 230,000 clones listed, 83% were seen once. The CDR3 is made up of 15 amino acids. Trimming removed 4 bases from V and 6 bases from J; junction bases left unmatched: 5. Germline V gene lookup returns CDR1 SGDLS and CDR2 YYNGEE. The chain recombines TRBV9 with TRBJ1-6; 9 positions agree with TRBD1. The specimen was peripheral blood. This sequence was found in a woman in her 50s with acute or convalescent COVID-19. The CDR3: CASSLQGAVNSPLHF. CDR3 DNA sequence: TGTGCCAGCAGCCTACAGGGGGCAGTTAATTCACCCCTCCACTTT.